The 6 T cell receptor beta chains in this list originate from one sample, sequenced in a study of control samples from healthy donors and cancer patients. The repertoire was sequenced with immunoSEQ multiplex PCR; TCRdb's copy has only in-frame clones and lacks some. The table has roughly 100,000 clones, approximately 90% seen once. Sequencing was carried out using PBMCs. The receptors stem from a man aged 55 to 70 with lung cancer.

Concerning this clone: Other DNA sequences in this specimen translate into the identical CDR3. The rearrangement links TRBV30 to TRBJ2-5; 12 nucleotides match TRBD1. J gave up 4 bases and V 1 base, and 10 bases lay outside the gene matches. The germline V gene has CDR1 GTSNPN and CDR2 SVGIG (reference sequence). This CDR3 is 17 amino acids long. CDR3 amino acids: CAWSERGQGAGRETQYF. As DNA, the CDR3 is TGTGCCTGGAGTGAAAGGGGACAGGGGGCGGGGCGAGAGACCCAGTACTTC.

The rearrangement joins TRBV2 to TRBJ1-6; no definite D call. Germline V lookup: CDR1 SNHLY, CDR2 FYNNEI. There are 14 residues in the CDR3. The V gene lost 6 bases and the J gene lost 6 bases, with 12 bases spanning the gap. In DNA form, the CDR3 reads TGTGCCAGCAGGGCGACGGTGACTAATTCACCCCTCCACTTT. Amino acid sequence: CASRATVTNSPLHF.

The rearrangement joins TRBV6-5 to TRBJ2-3; 10 bases fit TRBD2. Germline assignment: CDR1 MNHEY and CDR2 SVGAGI. V trimming: 4 bases; J trimming: 1 base; junction bases outside the gene matches: 2. There are 15 residues in the CDR3. CDR3 sequence reads: CASSFGTSGTDTQYF. The CDR3, as DNA: TGTGCCAGCAGTTTCGGGACTAGCGGCACAGATACGCAGTATTTT.

On this clone: Other DNA sequences in the sample encode the same CDR3. The V and J genes are TRBV9 and TRBJ1-1; 8 bases match TRBD1. CDR1 is SGDLS, CDR2 YYNGEE, per germline. Losses at the gene ends were 5 bases for V and 7 bases for J; bases not matched to a gene: 13. This CDR3 contains 15 residues. CDR3 region: CASSHGTGGRFEAFF. CDR3 coding DNA: TGTGCCAGCAGTCACGGGACAGGAGGTCGTTTTGAAGCTTTCTTT.

The chain couples TRBV5-4 to TRBJ1-3, with 7 bases identical to TRBD1. V was clipped by 4 bases and J by 2 bases; unmatched bases: 3. The CDR3 is 14 amino acids. Germline V gene lookup returns CDR1 SGHNT and CDR2 YYREEE (reference sequence). The CDR3 coding sequence is TGTGCCAGCAGCCTAGGGGGCCCTGGAAACACCATATATTTT. It specifies CASSLGGPGNTIYF.

This sequence joins TRBV18 and TRBJ2-5; D is uncertain. The V end lost 6 bases, the J end lost 5 bases, and 13 bases lay between the germline ends. Germline-derived CDR1 and CDR2 are KGHSH and LQKENI. The CDR3 length is 13 residues. CDR3 bases: TGTGCCAGCTCCTCGGCTCCGGGCGAGACCCAGTACTTC. Its translation: CASSSAPGETQYF. Complete variable domain (other parts from reference TRBV18 and TRBJ2-5): NAGVMQNPRHLVRRRGQEARLRCSPMKGHSHVYWYRQLPEEGLKFMVYLQKENIIDESGMPKERFSAEFPKEGPSILRIQQVVRGDSAAYFCASSSAPGETQYFGPGTRLLVL.